One and the same sample provided the 31 T cell receptor beta chains below, sequenced in a study of shared clonotypes between healthy human individuals. Generated by immunoSEQ multiplex PCR, the TCRdb table keeps only in-frame clones and is missing some. The sample lists over a million clones, roughly 74% occurring once. Sequences were obtained from memory CD4+ T cells from PBMCs. Subset described: CD45RA-negative fraction. These receptors all come from a man aged 18 to 29 in good health. Some clones in this sample may be carry-over from other donors' samples.

This chain uses TRBV27 with TRBJ1-2; D is unresolved. This CDR3 has 15 residues. Trimming stripped 2 bases from V and 4 bases from J, with 14 bases between. The germline V gene has CDR1 MNHEY and CDR2 SMNVEV (reference sequence). For the CDR3, the DNA is TGTGCCAGCAGTTTAAGTCCTTGGCAGGCCTATGGCTACACCTTC. Protein: CASSLSPWQAYGYTF.

V gene TRBV5-1 combines with J gene TRBJ2-5; D ambiguous. CDR1 SGHRS and CDR2 YFSETQ come from the germline V gene. The V end lost 5 bases, the J end lost 5 bases, and 13 bases lay between the germline ends. The CDR3 has 13 amino acids. The CDR3 is CASRGTPMETQYF. The DNA for the CDR3 is TGCGCCAGCAGAGGAACCCCAATGGAGACCCAGTACTTC.

This sequence joins TRBV28 and TRBJ2-3, with TRBD1 as a possible D gene (6 bases). CDR3 length: 14 amino acids. Trimming removed 3 bases at V and 4 bases at J, with 11 bases between. Germline V gene data show CDR1 as MDHEN and CDR2 as SYDVKM. The CDR3 nucleotides are TGTGCCAGCAGTTTCCGGGACATCGCAGATACGCAGTATTTT. It yields the protein CASSFRDIADTQYF.

The chain recombines TRBV6-5 with TRBJ2-1; D may be TRBD1 (5 bases). The germline gives CDR1 MNHEY, CDR2 SVGAGI. The CDR3 totals 14 residues. Trimming took off 6 bases at V and 5 bases at J, with 14 bases between the two ends. This chain's CDR3 is CASSFWQGNNEQFF. The CDR3 coding sequence is TGTGCCAGCAGCTTCTGGCAGGGAAACAATGAGCAGTTCTTC.

This sequence joins TRBV28 and TRBJ2-7, with D uncertain. The J call is uncertain, as TRBJ2-1 better fits the DNA end. CDR3 size: 13 residues. Germline CDR1 MDHEN, CDR2 SYDVKM. The CDR3: CASSLGHPYEQFF. CDR3 bases: TGTGCCAGCAGTTTAGGGCACCCGTACGAGCAGTTCTTC.

The rearrangement joins TRBV5-1 to TRBJ1-1; 9 nucleotides align to TRBD1. CDR3 length: 18 amino acids. After removal of 3 bases from V and 8 bases from J, the junction contained 20 bases not matched to a gene. CDR1 and CDR2 from the germline V gene are SGHRS and YFSETQ. CDR3 DNA sequence: TGCGCCAGCAGCTCCTATACCTCTTTACGGGACAGGGCCACCGAAGCTTTCTTT. Protein: CASSSYTSLRDRATEAFF.

The chain employs TRBV7-9 and TRBJ2-7; tentatively, D is TRBD2 (7 bases). This CDR3 has 16 residues. Germline-derived CDR1 and CDR2 are SEHNR and FQNEAQ (reference sequence). V lost 5 bases and J 0 bases, leaving 17 bases between the germline ends. The CDR3, as DNA: TGTGCCAGCAGCCCAACCGGGGGGCTGAGCTCCTACGAGCAGTACTTC. The encoded protein is CASSPTGGLSSYEQYF.

The chain uses TRBV19 and TRBJ2-7, with TRBD2 matching 14 bases. This CDR3 spans 15 amino acids. Germline V gene data show CDR1 as LNHDA and CDR2 as SQIVND (reference sequence). V gave up 6 bases and J gave up 6 bases; unmatched junction bases: 7. The CDR3 DNA reads TGTGCCAGTAGCACCCTTGGGACTAGCGGGAGCGAGCAGTACTTC. Protein: CASSTLGTSGSEQYF.

This chain uses TRBV28 with TRBJ1-2, with 11 bases lining up with TRBD1. Trimming cost V 6 bases and J 4 bases; bases outside gene matches: 4. CDR1 is MDHEN, CDR2 SYDVKM, per germline. The CDR3 runs 14 residues. CDR3 residues: CASSLGQGAYGYTF. The CDR3, as DNA: TGTGCCAGCAGCCTTGGACAGGGGGCCTATGGCTACACCTTC.

The V call is TRBV27, the J call TRBJ2-1; possibly TRBD2 for D (6 bases). Germline-derived CDR1 and CDR2 are MNHEY and SMNVEV (reference sequence). Trimming cost V 0 bases and J 9 bases, with 12 bases left between them. The CDR3 length is 14 residues. CDR3 nucleotides: TGTGCCAGCAGTTTATCCACTAGCATGGGTGAGCAGTTCTTC. It codes for CASSLSTSMGEQFF.

The V and J genes are TRBV5-5 and TRBJ1-5, with 9 bases aligning to TRBD1. The V gene's germline CDR1 is SGHKS and CDR2 YYEKEE (reference sequence). The CDR3 runs 15 residues. J lost 6 bases, V lost 3 bases, and 7 bases had no gene match. The CDR3 DNA follows: TGTGCCAGCAGCTACCTACCGGGACAGGGTCAGCCCCAGCATTTT. As protein: CASSYLPGQGQPQHF.

This clone has a handful of counts. The chain employs TRBV27 and TRBJ2-1; 15 bases are a match to TRBD2. The CDR3 has 17 amino acids. J lost 7 bases, V lost 0 bases, and 4 bases had no gene match. CDR1 is MNHEY and CDR2 is SMNVEV in the germline V gene (reference sequence). DNA for the CDR3: TGTGCCAGCAGTTTATCCGGACTAGCGGGAGGGCTAAATGAGCAGTTCTTC. Translated: CASSLSGLAGGLNEQFF.

The genes are TRBV5-4 and TRBJ1-1; 8 nucleotides align to TRBD1. The CDR3 has 15 amino acids. Germline values: CDR1 SGHNT, CDR2 YYREEE (reference sequence). The V and J ends lost 3 bases and 2 bases, in that order; junction bases with no gene match: 6. DNA of the CDR3: TGTGCCAGCAGCTCCGGGGGACAGGAAAACACTGAAGCTTTCTTT. Protein: CASSSGGQENTEAFF. The full variable domain, its missing parts supplied by reference TRBV5-4 and TRBJ1-1, is ETGVTQSPTHLIKTRGQQVTLRCSSQSGHNTVSWYQQALGQGPQFIFQYYREEENGRGNFPPRFSGLQFPNYSSELNVNALELDDSALYLCASSSGGQENTEAFFGQGTRLTVV.

The V call is TRBV29-1, the J call TRBJ2-2; no reliable D call. This CDR3 is 13 amino acids long. V dropped 2 bases and J dropped 6 bases, with 10 bases sitting between them. CDR1 and CDR2 (germline): SQVTM, ANQGSEA. The CDR3 region is CSVEIYGAGELFF. DNA for the CDR3: TGCAGCGTTGAAATATATGGGGCCGGGGAGCTGTTTTTT.

This sequence joins TRBV21-1 and TRBJ1-2. TRBV21-1 is given as a pseudogene. This CDR3 comprises 15 residues. The CDR3 sequence: CASSKAAGGDYGYTF. The DNA for the CDR3 is TGTGCCAGCAGCAAAGCGGCAGGAGGAGACTATGGCTACACCTTC.

The sample holds many counts of this clone. The chain carries TRBV18 and TRBJ2-7; 10 bases agree with TRBD1. The CDR3 covers 15 residues. The V gene's germline CDR1 is KGHSH and CDR2 LQKENI. The V segment lost 2 bases and the J segment 6 bases; nucleotides outside the gene matches: 7. Written as DNA, the CDR3 is TGTGCCAGCTCACCAACTAAAGGGACAGGGGCCGAGCAGTACTTC. This translates into CASSPTKGTGAEQYF.

The chain employs TRBV28 and TRBJ1-4; D ambiguous. Germline V gene data show CDR1 as MDHEN and CDR2 as SYDVKM. V was clipped by 9 bases and J by 7 bases, with 9 bases between them. This CDR3 spans 11 amino acids. In DNA, the CDR3 is TGTGCCAGTGGAACTGGTGAAAAACTGTTTTTT. Amino acids: CASGTGEKLFF.

This sequence joins TRBV7-3 and TRBJ2-2, with D perhaps matching TRBD1 (6 bases). Germline V gives CDR1 SGHTA, CDR2 FQGTGA. The CDR3 runs to 15 residues. The germline V and J ends were trimmed by 3 bases and 6 bases, with 14 bases remaining between them. The CDR3 DNA is TGTGCCAGCAGCTTCACCTCGACAGGTCCCGGGGAGCTGTTTTTT. It is translated as CASSFTSTGPGELFF.

The genes are TRBV5-1 and TRBJ2-1; 9 nucleotides agree with TRBD2. V lost 5 bases, J lost 5 bases, and 8 bases stayed unmatched. The CDR3 contains 15 residues. Germline V CDR1 and CDR2: SGHRS, YFSETQ. This chain's CDR3 is CASSNSPSGDNEQFF. The CDR3, as DNA: TGCGCCAGCAGTAATTCCCCTAGCGGGGACAATGAGCAGTTCTTC.

The rearrangement uses TRBV11-3 and TRBJ2-7; possibly TRBD1 for D (6 bases). The CDR3 loop spans 13 amino acids. Germline V gene data show CDR1 as SGHNT and CDR2 as YENEEA. The germline V and J ends were trimmed by 5 bases and 5 bases, with 13 bases remaining between them. The CDR3 nucleotides are TGTGCCAGCAGCGCAGGGGCGGGCAACGAGCAGTACTTC. Protein sequence: CASSAGAGNEQYF.

In this sample, this clone turned up once. The V gene is TRBV7-3, the J gene TRBJ2-1; D remains unclear. The CDR3 consists of 13 residues. Germline CDR1 and CDR2: SGHTA and FQGTGA. Deletions cut 2 bases from V and 9 bases from J, with 11 bases between. Here the CDR3 reads CASSLVASGEQFF. CDR3 bases: TGTGCCAGCAGCTTAGTGGCCTCCGGTGAGCAGTTCTTC.

This clone was recorded once. The chain couples TRBV6-6 to TRBJ1-1; D might be TRBD1 (6 bases). This CDR3 region has 13 residues. Per germline, CDR1 MNHNY and CDR2 SVGAGI (reference sequence). Trimming took 7 bases from V and 0 from J, leaving 9 bases between them. The CDR3 sequence: CASNGGMNTEAFF. DNA for the CDR3: TGTGCCAGCAACGGGGGCATGAACACTGAAGCTTTCTTT.

About this clone: This likely traces to a read error, being one base from a far larger clone. Other DNA sequences within the sample encode an identical CDR3. This chain links TRBV4-2 with TRBJ1-4, with D possibly being TRBD1 (5 bases). Germline V gives CDR1 LGHNA, CDR2 YNFKEQ. Trimming shortened V by 0 bases and J by 7 bases, and 6 bases separated the two germline ends. The CDR3 is made up of 13 amino acids. The CDR3 sequence is CASSQDQGEKLFF. CDR3 coding DNA: TGTGCCAGCAGCCAAGATCAGGGTGAAAAACTGTTTTTT.

The V call is TRBV6-5, the J call TRBJ2-6, with D hard to call. Germline V gives CDR1 MNHEY, CDR2 SVGAGI. Trimming took off 6 bases at V and 4 bases at J, with 10 bases between the two ends. This CDR3 region has 14 residues. The CDR3 reads CASRWGTGANVLTF. For the CDR3, the DNA is TGTGCCAGCAGGTGGGGTACAGGGGCCAACGTCCTGACTTTC.

The chain combines TRBV28 with TRBJ1-2; D uncertain. Germline CDR1 MDHEN, CDR2 SYDVKM. CDR3 length equals 15 residues. V lost 2 bases and J 2 bases, leaving 12 bases between the germline ends. As DNA, the CDR3 is TGTGCCAGCAGTTTAGATCAGCTAACCAACTATGGCTACACCTTC. Translating it yields CASSLDQLTNYGYTF.

The chain links TRBV2 to TRBJ2-3; D might be TRBD2 (6 bases). The CDR3 length is 14 residues. V was trimmed by 6 bases and J by 0 bases, leaving 10 bases between them. CDR1 and CDR2 from the germline V gene are SNHLY and FYNNEI. This CDR3 reads CASREGVSTDTQYF. The CDR3 bases are TGTGCCAGCAGGGAGGGAGTAAGCACAGATACGCAGTATTTT. Looking up the rest from reference TRBV2 and TRBJ2-3 gives the full variable domain: EPEVTQTPSHQVTQMGQEVILRCVPISNHLYFYWYRQILGQKVEFLVSFYNNEISEKSEIFDDQFSVERPDGSNFTLKIRSTKLEDSAMYFCASREGVSTDTQYFGPGTRLTVL.

This clone has a handful of counts. The same CDR3 arises from other DNA sequences in this sample as well. V gene TRBV30 combines with J gene TRBJ2-5, with D unresolved. The germline CDR1 and CDR2 sequences are GTSNPN and SVGIG (reference sequence). The ends were cut back, 0 bases at V and 4 bases at J, with 3 bases in the middle. This CDR3 region has 11 residues. In DNA form, the CDR3 reads TGTGCCTGGAGTGTACGAGAGACCCAGTACTTC. It is translated as CAWSVRETQYF.

The V call is TRBV6-1, the J call TRBJ2-1; TRBD1 aligns across 10 bases. The germline CDR1 and CDR2 sequences are MNHNS and SASEGT. The trim removed 2 bases at V and 4 bases at J, leaving 11 bases unmatched. This CDR3 region has 18 residues. This CDR3 reads CASSEITTGTGVYNEQFF. CDR3 DNA: TGTGCCAGCAGTGAAATAACCACCGGGACAGGGGTTTACAATGAGCAGTTCTTC.

This rearrangement joins TRBV6-1 to TRBJ1-5; D may be TRBD1 (5 bases). This CDR3 is built from 15 residues. In germline, CDR1 is MNHNS, CDR2 SASEGT. The germline V and J ends were trimmed by 1 base and 3 bases, with 10 bases remaining between them. DNA for the CDR3: TGTGCCAGCAGTGAAGGACAGCTGGTCAATCAGCCCCAGCATTTT. As protein: CASSEGQLVNQPQHF.

The chain couples TRBV11-3 to TRBJ2-1; 10 bases line up with TRBD1. The CDR3 is 15 residues long. V shed 4 bases and J 7 bases; nucleotides not matched to a gene: 7. From germline, CDR1 is SGHNT and CDR2 YENEEA. CDR3 coding DNA: TGTGCCAGCAGCTCGGGGGACAGGGGAGGTAATGAGCAGTTCTTC. Its protein is CASSSGDRGGNEQFF.

The chain is built from TRBV5-1 and TRBJ1-5; D is undetermined. This CDR3 region has 13 residues. V was cut by 0 bases and J by 8 bases, with 9 bases left in between. Per the germline V gene, CDR1 is SGHRS and CDR2 is YFSETQ. The DNA of the CDR3 is TGCGCCAGCAGCTTGGCCCCGGCGGAGCCCCAGCATTTT. Amino acids: CASSLAPAEPQHF.